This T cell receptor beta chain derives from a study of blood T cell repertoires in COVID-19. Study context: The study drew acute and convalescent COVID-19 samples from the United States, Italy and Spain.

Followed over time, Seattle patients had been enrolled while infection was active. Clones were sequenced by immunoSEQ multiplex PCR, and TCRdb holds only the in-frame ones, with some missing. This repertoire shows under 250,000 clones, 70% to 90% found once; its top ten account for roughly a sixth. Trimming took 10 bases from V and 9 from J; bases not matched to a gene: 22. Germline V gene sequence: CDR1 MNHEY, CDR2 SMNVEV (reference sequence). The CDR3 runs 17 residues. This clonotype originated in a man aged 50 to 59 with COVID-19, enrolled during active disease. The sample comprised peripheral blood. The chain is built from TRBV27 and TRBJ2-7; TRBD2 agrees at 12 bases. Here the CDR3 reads CAILTPETSGRQGGQYF. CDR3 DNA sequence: TGTGCCATCCTGACCCCTGAGACTAGCGGGAGACAAGGCGGGCAGTACTTC.